The 27 T cell receptor beta chains in this list originate from one sample, sequenced in a study of T cell changes during pregnancy in multiple sclerosis (dated by TCRdb to about 2019). Receptor amplification or capture employed the immunoSEQ multiplex PCR assay. Here the immuneACCESS table is served through TCRdb, limited to in-frame sequences with V and J called. Missing clones are a known gap in these copies; in checked studies unresolved V genes cover under half, and the rest lacks a known reason. For this sample the table gives 40,000 to 45,000 clones, of which around 92% were detected only once. Of the sample, roughly 1.4% is held by the ten largest clones. The sample comprised peripheral blood. These receptors were collected from a female donor with multiple sclerosis, enrolled in a pregnancy study.

This clone is a singleton in its sample. The chain is built from TRBV29-1 and TRBJ2-1, with D tentatively TRBD2 (6 bases). The CDR3 runs 12 residues. Germline CDR1 and CDR2: SQVTM and ANQGSEA. Trimming cost V 7 bases and J 10 bases, with 17 bases left between them. The CDR3, as DNA: TGCAGCGCTGGAGCGGGTAAAGGGGAGCAGTTCTTC. This gives the protein CSAGAGKGEQFF.

V usage is TRBV9 and J usage is TRBJ2-1; perhaps TRBD2 as D (6 bases). Trimming removed 0 bases from V and 3 bases from J, with 13 bases in between. CDR3 length equals 16 residues. Germline CDR1 and CDR2: SGDLS and YYNGEE. The CDR3: CASSVGAGRIYNEQFF. CDR3 in DNA: TGTGCCAGCAGCGTAGGTGCAGGGAGGATCTACAATGAGCAGTTCTTC.

This clone was seen once. The CDR3, as DNA: TGCGCCAGCAGCCAAGAAGCAGGGGGCTTCGATAGCACCGGGGAGCTGTTTTTT. It translates to CASSQEAGGFDSTGELFF. The V gene is TRBV4-1, the J gene TRBJ2-2, with 8 bases that match TRBD1. CDR3 size: 18 residues. From germline, CDR1 is MGHRA and CDR2 YSYEKL. The J segment lost 4 bases and the V segment lost 0 bases, leaving 10 bases of the junction unmatched.

The chain recombines TRBV2 with TRBJ2-3, with D perhaps TRBD1 or TRBD2 (5 bases each). The CDR3 is 15 residues long. From germline, CDR1 is SNHLY and CDR2 FYNNEI. Trimming removed 3 bases at V and 6 bases at J, with 16 bases between. CDR3 residues: CASSDPGPGEDTQYF. As DNA, the CDR3 is TGTGCCAGCAGTGACCCGGGACCCGGGGAGGATACGCAGTATTTT.

V gene TRBV5-1 combines with J gene TRBJ2-3, with TRBD1 matching 7 bases. Germline V lookup: CDR1 SGHRS, CDR2 YFSETQ. After removal of 0 bases from V and 4 bases from J, the junction contained 8 bases not matched to a gene. The CDR3 extends over 16 amino acids. The CDR3 sequence is CASSLAGQGVADTQYF. CDR3 sequence (DNA): TGCGCCAGCAGCTTGGCCGGGCAGGGGGTGGCAGATACGCAGTATTTT.

This chain links TRBV6-5 with TRBJ2-7; D is ambiguous. CDR1 is MNHEY and CDR2 is SVGAGI in the germline V gene. The CDR3 consists of 14 residues. Trimming pared 7 bases from V and 3 bases from J, leaving 16 bases between. CDR3 amino acids: CASTSIGRGYEQYF. Written as DNA, the CDR3 is TGTGCCAGCACCTCGATAGGACGCGGCTACGAGCAGTACTTC.

V and J are TRBV27 and TRBJ2-3; 14 positions match TRBD2. Germline CDR1 is MNHEY and CDR2 is SMNVEV (reference sequence). CDR3 length: 17 residues. J was trimmed by 6 bases and V by 4 bases; bases with no gene match: 9. CDR3 amino acids: CASSSGLAGGPRDTQYF. DNA for the CDR3: TGTGCCAGCAGTTCCGGACTAGCGGGAGGCCCTAGGGATACGCAGTATTTT.

CDR3 coding DNA: TGTGCCAGCAGGGATACTAGCGGGATTACGCAGTATTTT. This sequence encodes CASRDTSGITQYF. The gene calls are TRBV6-1 and TRBJ2-3; 10 positions agree with TRBD2. There are 13 residues in the CDR3. Germline CDR1 is MNHNS and CDR2 is SASEGT. Trimming removed 6 bases from V and 8 bases from J; junction bases left unmatched: 5.

The rearrangement links TRBV21-1 to TRBJ2-3. TRBV21-1 has pseudogene status. The CDR3 is made up of 14 amino acids. CDR3 nucleotide sequence: TGTGCCAGCAGCAAAGCTGCAGACCCAGATACGCAGTATTTT. Residues: CASSKAADPDTQYF.

This rearrangement joins TRBV18 to TRBJ2-1, with a weak D call TRBD1 (6 bases). V was trimmed by 3 bases and J by 8 bases, leaving 23 bases between them. The CDR3 runs to 17 residues. In germline, CDR1 is KGHSH, CDR2 LQKENI. The CDR3 nucleotides read TGTGCCAGCTCACCCCAACCAGGACAGTTCAACACCGATGAGCAGTTCTTC. This sequence encodes CASSPQPGQFNTDEQFF.

The chain combines TRBV5-1 with TRBJ2-7, with D uncertain. The ends were cut back, 0 bases at V and 5 bases at J, with 15 bases in the middle. Germline V gene data show CDR1 as SGHRS and CDR2 as YFSETQ. There are 15 residues in the CDR3. CDR3: CASSLASGSTHEQYF. DNA for the CDR3: TGCGCCAGCAGCTTGGCCTCTGGCAGCACGCACGAGCAGTACTTC.

The CDR3 nucleotides read TGTGCCAGCAGCTTAGCAATTATGGGTCAGTTCTTC. Translation gives CASSLAIMGQFF. The genes are TRBV7-9 and TRBJ2-1, with D unresolved. Trimming stripped 0 bases from V and 13 bases from J, with 10 bases between. The CDR3 has 12 residues. Germline V gene lookup returns CDR1 SEHNR and CDR2 FQNEAQ (reference sequence).

V usage is TRBV18 and J usage is TRBJ2-3, with TRBD2 as a possible D gene (5 bases). Trimming removed 4 bases at V and 3 bases at J, with 11 bases between. The CDR3 has 14 amino acids. The germline V gene encodes CDR1 KGHSH and CDR2 LQKENI. The CDR3 sequence: CASSRVRDTDTQYF. CDR3 nucleotides: TGTGCCAGCTCACGGGTTCGGGATACAGATACGCAGTATTTT. Looking up the rest from reference TRBV18 and TRBJ2-3 gives the full variable domain: NAGVMQNPRHLVRRRGQEARLRCSPMKGHSHVYWYRQLPEEGLKFMVYLQKENIIDESGMPKERFSAEFPKEGPSILRIQQVVRGDSAAYFCASSRVRDTDTQYFGPGTRLTVL.

The V gene is TRBV7-3, the J gene TRBJ2-7; 7 bases map to TRBD1. CDR3 size: 14 residues. The germline gives CDR1 SGHTA, CDR2 FQGTGA. V lost 5 bases and J lost 2; bases outside the gene matches: 6. CDR3 in DNA: TGTGCCAGCAGCCGAACAGGGGACCCCTACGAGCAGTACTTC. Amino acids: CASSRTGDPYEQYF. Filled out from reference TRBV7-3 and TRBJ2-7, the complete variable domain reads GAGVSQTPSNKVTEKGKYVELRCDPISGHTALYWYRQSLGQGPEFLIYFQGTGAADDSGLPNDRFFAVRPEGSVSTLKIQRTERGDSAVYLCASSRTGDPYEQYFGPGTRLTVT.

This rearrangement joins TRBV4-1 to TRBJ1-3; D perhaps matches TRBD1 (6 bases). The V gene lost 1 base and the J gene lost 4 bases, with 17 bases spanning the gap. CDR1 and CDR2 from the germline V gene are MGHRA and YSYEKL. The CDR3 is 17 residues long. The CDR3 sequence: CASSQVATVGGGNTIYF. DNA of the CDR3: TGCGCCAGCAGCCAAGTTGCGACAGTGGGGGGCGGAAACACCATATATTTT.

This chain connects TRBV5-4 to TRBJ2-2, with 13 bases matching TRBD2. Germline CDR1 is SGHNT and CDR2 is YYREEE (reference sequence). The CDR3 sequence is 16 residues long. Trimming took 3 bases from V and 6 from J; bases not matched to a gene: 5. This CDR3 reads CASSYGLAGVAGELFF. The CDR3 DNA reads TGTGCCAGCAGCTATGGACTAGCGGGAGTAGCCGGGGAGCTGTTTTTT.

Comments on this clone: One junction end disagrees with the germline gene, perhaps due to a read error. The CDR3 nucleotides read TGTGCCAGCAGTTTAAAATCGACCACGGATTCCTCCGAGCAGTACTTC. This sequence encodes CASSLKSTTDSSEQYF. This sequence joins TRBV27 and TRBJ2-7; D is unresolved. This CDR3 comprises 16 residues. The germline V gene encodes CDR1 MNHEY and CDR2 SMNVEV (reference sequence).

This clone was found once. V gene TRBV7-9 combines with J gene TRBJ1-1; TRBD1 is a possible D gene (6 bases). The V end was cut by 5 bases, the J end by 1 base, with 14 bases between. Per the germline V gene, CDR1 is SEHNR and CDR2 is FQNEAQ (reference sequence). CDR3 length equals 15 residues. CDR3: CASSKSTGWNTEAFF. The CDR3 bases are TGTGCCAGCAGCAAGTCCACAGGGTGGAACACTGAAGCTTTCTTT.

The chain combines TRBV7-3 with TRBJ2-2, with 9 bases lining up with TRBD2. The V and J ends lost 5 bases and 0 bases, in that order; junction bases with no gene match: 16. The germline gives CDR1 SGHTA, CDR2 FQGTGA. This CDR3 comprises 20 residues. CDR3 nucleotide sequence: TGTGCCAGCAGCCACCGGGGCGGACTAGCGAAAGTCGCGAACACCGGGGAGCTGTTTTTT. Encoded protein: CASSHRGGLAKVANTGELFF.

This chain connects TRBV28 to TRBJ2-7, with no clear D. Germline V gene data show CDR1 as MDHEN and CDR2 as SYDVKM. The length of the CDR3 is 11 residues. V lost 6 bases and J 3 bases, leaving 6 bases between the germline ends. The CDR3 sequence: CASSALYEQYF. The CDR3 DNA follows: TGTGCCAGCAGCGCACTCTACGAGCAGTACTTC.

The chain has TRBV28 and TRBJ1-2; D is ambiguous. This CDR3 contains 13 residues. Germline CDR1 reads MDHEN; CDR2 reads SYDVKM. V was trimmed by 4 bases and J by 8 bases, leaving 14 bases between them. The CDR3 nucleotides are TGTGCCAGCAGTTCTCACTCTCAAGGGGGCTACACCTTC. Its protein is CASSSHSQGGYTF.

The chain links TRBV27 to TRBJ2-7, with 9 bases aligning to TRBD1. The CDR3 extends over 15 amino acids. V shed 2 bases, J shed 5 bases, and the junction held 7 bases outside the gene matches. The germline V gene has CDR1 MNHEY and CDR2 SMNVEV (reference sequence). Written as DNA, the CDR3 is TGTGCCAGCAGTTTACAGGGACAGGGTACCCACGAGCAGTACTTC. It specifies CASSLQGQGTHEQYF.

This chain links TRBV29-1 with TRBJ2-6; D may be TRBD1 or TRBD2 (6 bases each). Germline V gene data show CDR1 as SQVTM and CDR2 as ANQGSEA. This CDR3 is built from 13 residues. The CDR3 loop reads CGGRSSGANVLTF. For the CDR3, the DNA is TGCGGGGGGCGTAGCTCTGGGGCCAACGTCCTGACTTTC.

The genes are TRBV9 and TRBJ2-1; D ambiguous. The CDR3 spans 13 residues. Germline lookup yields CDR1 SGDLS and CDR2 YYNGEE. With 2 bases removed from V and 2 bases from J, the gap between germline ends came to 5 bases. The CDR3 here is CASSVIPYNEQFF. The CDR3, as DNA: TGTGCCAGCAGCGTGATCCCCTACAATGAGCAGTTCTTC.

This chain uses TRBV27 with TRBJ1-2; D is possibly TRBD1 (5 bases). This CDR3 region has 16 residues. The germline V and J ends were trimmed by 5 bases and 3 bases, with 19 bases remaining between them. Germline values: CDR1 MNHEY, CDR2 SMNVEV (reference sequence). CDR3 loop: CASSPSQGLLHYGYTF. The CDR3, as DNA: TGTGCCAGCAGTCCGAGCCAGGGTTTACTACACTATGGCTACACCTTC.

The J gene is TRBJ1-4, the V gene TRBV11-1; tentative D call: TRBD1 (5 bases). This CDR3 comprises 17 residues. Trimming pared 4 bases from V and 0 bases from J, leaving 15 bases between. Per the germline V gene, CDR1 is SGHAT and CDR2 is FQDESV (reference sequence). In DNA, the CDR3 is TGTGCCAGCAGCTCGTCCGGGACGGACCCAACTAATGAAAAACTGTTTTTT. It codes for CASSSSGTDPTNEKLFF.

Only one count was recorded for this clone. The V gene is TRBV27, the J gene TRBJ2-3; the D is unclear. Germline CDR1 and CDR2: MNHEY and SMNVEV (reference sequence). The CDR3 sequence is 13 residues long. V was cut by 5 bases and J by 4 bases, with 10 bases left in between. The CDR3 loop is CASSTVPADTQYF. CDR3 bases: TGTGCCAGCAGTACGGTCCCAGCAGATACGCAGTATTTT.